This paragraph covers one TCR beta chain sequence. The data were taken from a study of tissue T cells after allogeneic stem cell transplantation. Germline V gene lookup returns CDR1 SEHNR and CDR2 FQNEAQ (reference sequence). The CDR3 contains 17 residues. The junction had 10 bases not matched to a gene; V was cut back by 5 bases and J by 2 bases. Profiled with immunoSEQ multiplex PCR; TCRdb holds only in-frame clones, not every one. Among roughly 9,200 clones, 60% were seen once, and the ten largest hold over 9.5%. The TCR comes from a woman aged 18 to 49 with breast cancer. V is TRBV7-9 and J is TRBJ1-4; 8 bases are shared with TRBD1. The sample here was tissue from the jejunum, taken at autopsy. Here the CDR3 reads CASSTLGQGGTNEKLFF. CDR3 in DNA: TGTGCCAGCAGCACCTTAGGACAGGGTGGTACTAATGAAAAACTGTTTTTT.